One sample yielded the 30 T cell receptor beta chains listed below, sequenced in a study of cytomegalovirus exposure and HLA in healthy donors. The PCR had 60 Vbeta and 13 Jbeta primers. The assay was immunoSEQ multiplex PCR, and TCRdb's table has in-frame clones only and misses some. This table holds fewer than 250,000 clones, almost 75% found once. The sample was PBMCs. These receptor sequences come from a young woman in good health and CMV-seropositive.

This clone was detected a few times. The chain combines TRBV2 with TRBJ2-7; D is perhaps TRBD2 (5 bases). Trimming cost V 10 bases and J 0 bases, with 13 bases left between them. Germline-derived CDR1 and CDR2 are SNHLY and FYNNEI. The CDR3 contains 13 residues. CDR3 DNA sequence: TGTGCCAACTTCGGACGGGACTCCTACGAGCAGTACTTC. Translated, it gives CANFGRDSYEQYF.

The CDR3 loop is CASSVVGQGDEQFF. The DNA for the CDR3 is TGTGCCAGCAGTGTCGTAGGACAGGGCGATGAGCAGTTCTTC. V gene TRBV2 combines with J gene TRBJ2-1; 8 bases agree with TRBD1. CDR3 length: 14 residues. Unmatched junction bases numbered 7, after V lost 4 bases and J lost 8 bases. The V gene's germline CDR1 is SNHLY and CDR2 FYNNEI.

The DNA for the CDR3 is TGTGCCAGCAGTGGGGGACTAGCGGATTGGCTAGCCAAAAACATTCAGTACTTC. Its translation: CASSGGLADWLAKNIQYF. The rearrangement uses TRBV28 and TRBJ2-4; 11 bases fit TRBD2. The V gene's germline CDR1 is MDHEN and CDR2 SYDVKM. Germline trimming cut 5 bases from V and 0 bases from J; bases unmatched to any gene: 9. CDR3 size: 18 residues. Full variable domain (outside the CDR3, taken from reference TRBV28 and TRBJ2-4): DVKVTQSSRYLVKRTGEKVFLECVQDMDHENMFWYRQDPGLGLRLIYFSYDVKMKEKGDIPEGYSVSREKKERFSLILESASTNQTSMYLCASSGGLADWLAKNIQYFGAGTRLSVL.

The chain carries TRBV28 and TRBJ1-2, with D possibly matching TRBD1 (6 bases). The CDR3 is made up of 13 amino acids. Trimming cost V 8 bases and J 9 bases, with 19 bases left between them. In germline, CDR1 is MDHEN, CDR2 SYDVKM. CDR3 sequence reads: CASQGPSLKSYTF. The CDR3 nucleotides are TGTGCCAGCCAGGGGCCCAGCCTTAAGAGCTACACCTTC.

This chain joins TRBV28 and TRBJ1-2, with D possibly being TRBD1 (6 bases). Germline V gives CDR1 MDHEN, CDR2 SYDVKM. Trimming stripped 8 bases from V and 4 bases from J, with 11 bases between. The CDR3 consists of 12 residues. DNA of the CDR3: TGTGCCAGCCAAACAGGGAGCTATGGCTACACCTTC. Translating it yields CASQTGSYGYTF.

The rearrangement joins TRBV15 to TRBJ1-1; D unclear. The CDR3 consists of 14 residues. Trimming stripped 5 bases from V and 7 bases from J, with 17 bases between. Germline CDR1 reads LNHNV; CDR2 reads YYDKDF (reference sequence). Written as DNA, the CDR3 is TGTGCCACCAGCCCCCGACTCGAAACCGGTGAAGCTTTCTTT. Its translation is CATSPRLETGEAFF.

The rearrangement joins TRBV18 to TRBJ2-5; TRBD1 agrees at 7 bases. The end of the DNA aligns better with TRBJ2-7, so the J call may be wrong. Germline-derived CDR1 and CDR2 are KGHSH and LQKENI. The CDR3 length is 17 residues. The CDR3: CASSPPLAGGPPYEQYF. The CDR3 coding sequence is TGTGCCAGCTCACCACCGCTGGCAGGGGGACCACCCTACGAGCAGTACTTC.

This chain uses TRBV7-9 with TRBJ1-1, with a weak D call TRBD1 (5 bases). Trimming removed 1 base from V and 2 bases from J, with 8 bases in between. There are 14 residues in the CDR3. Germline values: CDR1 SEHNR, CDR2 FQNEAQ (reference sequence). CDR3 in DNA: TGTGCCAGCAGCTTAGAACAGGTTAACACTGAAGCTTTCTTT. Translated, it gives CASSLEQVNTEAFF.

This rearrangement joins TRBV11-2 to TRBJ2-7; TRBD1 aligns across 8 bases. Germline V gives CDR1 SGHAT, CDR2 FQNNGV. The V gene end was trimmed by 5 bases and the J gene end by 4 bases; junction bases not matched to a gene: 7. The CDR3 contains 14 residues. CDR3 in DNA: TGTGCCAGCAGCCCCCCCGGGACAGGATACGAGCAGTACTTC. Amino acid sequence: CASSPPGTGYEQYF.

The rearrangement joins TRBV6-1 to TRBJ1-6; D gene uncertain. Germline V gives CDR1 MNHNS, CDR2 SASEGT. This CDR3 contains 14 residues. The germline V and J ends were trimmed by 2 bases and 6 bases, with 8 bases remaining between them. CDR3 DNA sequence: TGTGCCAGCAGTGAACGGGTCAGTAATTCACCCCTCCACTTT. Translated, it gives CASSERVSNSPLHF.

The chain has TRBV27 and TRBJ2-3; 9 bases line up with TRBD2. Germline CDR1 reads MNHEY; CDR2 reads SMNVEV (reference sequence). V trimming: 8 bases; J trimming: 8 bases; junction bases outside the gene matches: 8. CDR3 length equals 13 residues. The chain's CDR3 is CASALTSGATQYF. DNA for the CDR3: TGTGCCAGCGCCCTGACTAGCGGAGCTACGCAGTATTTT.

The chain couples TRBV10-1 to TRBJ2-1, with a weak D call TRBD2 (5 bases). This CDR3 comprises 12 residues. Germline V gives CDR1 WNHNN, CDR2 SYGVQD (reference sequence). V lost 3 bases and J 10 bases, leaving 10 bases between the germline ends. CDR3 nucleotide sequence: TGCGCCAGCAGTGACCCTCGACTAGAGCAGTTCTTC. Translation: CASSDPRLEQFF.

V usage is TRBV11-2 and J usage is TRBJ2-1, with 8 bases lining up with TRBD2. V lost 1 base, J lost 8 bases, and 7 bases stayed unmatched. The CDR3 contains 15 residues. Germline lookup yields CDR1 SGHAT and CDR2 FQNNGV. The CDR3 sequence: CASSLAGGPVDEQFF. In DNA, the CDR3 is TGTGCCAGCAGCTTAGCGGGAGGGCCTGTAGATGAGCAGTTCTTC.

Comment on this clone: One end of the junction does not line up with germline, which may come from a read error. J is TRBJ1-1 and V is TRBV7-9; D unclear. Germline-derived CDR1 and CDR2 are SEHNR and FQNEAQ (reference sequence). The CDR3 runs to 12 residues. The CDR3 reads CSSSPRNTEAFF. As DNA, the CDR3 is TGTTCCAGCAGCCCGCGGAACACTGAAGCTTTCTTT.

The chain carries TRBV5-1 and TRBJ2-3; 10 nucleotides align to TRBD2. This CDR3 contains 16 residues. Trimming at V came to 5 bases and at J to 4 bases, leaving 10 bases not matched to a gene. CDR1 and CDR2 from the germline V gene are SGHRS and YFSETQ. The CDR3 DNA is TGCGCCAGCAGACTTATTAGCGGGAGGAATTCAGATACGCAGTATTTT. The encoded protein is CASRLISGRNSDTQYF.

The rearrangement links TRBV2 to TRBJ1-6, with TRBD1 as a possible D gene (5 bases). Trimming took 11 bases from V and 7 from J, leaving 15 bases between them. Germline V gene lookup returns CDR1 SNHLY and CDR2 FYNNEI. CDR3 length: 13 amino acids. DNA of the CDR3: TGTGCCGGGGAAGGGGTAGGGAATTCACCCCTCCACTTT. As protein: CAGEGVGNSPLHF. The whole variable domain, filled in from reference TRBV2 and TRBJ1-6, reads EPEVTQTPSHQVTQMGQEVILRCVPISNHLYFYWYRQILGQKVEFLVSFYNNEISEKSEIFDDQFSVERPDGSNFTLKIRSTKLEDSAMYFCAGEGVGNSPLHFGNGTRLTVT.

The chain joins TRBV2 to TRBJ2-2, with D unresolved. Germline assignment: CDR1 SNHLY and CDR2 FYNNEI. The CDR3 runs 11 residues. Trimming cost V 7 bases and J 4 bases, with 4 bases left between them. CDR3 residues: CASTGTGELFF. The CDR3 DNA reads as TGTGCCAGCACGGGCACCGGGGAGCTGTTTTTT. Together with reference TRBV2 and TRBJ2-2, the CDR3 gives the full variable domain: EPEVTQTPSHQVTQMGQEVILRCVPISNHLYFYWYRQILGQKVEFLVSFYNNEISEKSEIFDDQFSVERPDGSNFTLKIRSTKLEDSAMYFCASTGTGELFFGEGSRLTVL.

This clone was recorded a few times. V is TRBV6-5 and J is TRBJ2-1; possibly TRBD1 for D (7 bases). V lost 4 bases to trimming and J lost 0 bases, with 10 bases between them. Per the germline V gene, CDR1 is MNHEY and CDR2 is SVGAGI. The CDR3 spans 15 residues. This CDR3 is CASSFQGGSYNEQFF. The CDR3 DNA reads as TGTGCCAGCAGTTTTCAGGGGGGCTCCTACAATGAGCAGTTCTTC.

The chain employs TRBV28 and TRBJ1-2; 10 bases are shared with TRBD1. The germline V gene has CDR1 MDHEN and CDR2 SYDVKM. V gave up 2 bases and J gave up 4 bases; unmatched junction bases: 4. The CDR3 spans 15 residues. The CDR3 protein is CASSLGGQGTYGYTF. The DNA for the CDR3 is TGTGCCAGCAGTTTAGGGGGACAGGGGACCTATGGCTACACCTTC.

The chain employs TRBV11-2 and TRBJ2-2; no clear D. The CDR3 has 14 amino acids. Germline V gene data show CDR1 as SGHAT and CDR2 as FQNNGV. V lost 3 bases and J 4 bases, leaving 9 bases between the germline ends. The CDR3 DNA sequence: TGTGCCAGCAGCTTCCAGGCCCTCACCGGGGAGCTGTTTTTT. Amino acid sequence: CASSFQALTGELFF.

This sequence joins TRBV5-1 and TRBJ2-7; TRBD2 matches at 8 bases. Germline loops: CDR1 SGHRS, CDR2 YFSETQ. Trimming at V came to 0 bases and at J to 5 bases, leaving 7 bases not matched to a gene. This CDR3 comprises 15 residues. The CDR3 DNA reads as TGCGCCAGCAGCTTGGCCGATCCGGGACTAGACGAGCAGTACTTC. Protein sequence: CASSLADPGLDEQYF.

The rearrangement joins TRBV14 to TRBJ2-7; the match to TRBD2 covers 7 bases. Germline assignment: CDR1 SGHDN and CDR2 FVKESK. The CDR3 consists of 14 residues. V was clipped by 1 base and J by 0 bases; unmatched bases: 0. The CDR3 region has the DNA TGTGCCAGCAGCCAAGGCGGGAGCTCCTACGAGCAGTACTTC. Translating it yields CASSQGGSSYEQYF.

CDR3 DNA: TGTGCCAGTAACCCGGACAGGGGGGGATCTGAAGCTTTCTTT. Protein sequence: CASNPDRGGSEAFF. This chain joins TRBV19 and TRBJ1-1, with 10 bases that match TRBD1. Trimming cost V 7 bases and J 6 bases; bases outside gene matches: 8. Germline V gene lookup returns CDR1 LNHDA and CDR2 SQIVND (reference sequence). CDR3 length: 14 amino acids.

This clone was observed a few times. This chain uses TRBV29-1 with TRBJ2-3; D may be TRBD1 (5 bases). CDR1 and CDR2 (germline): SQVTM, ANQGSEA. This CDR3 is built from 16 residues. V shed 3 bases and J shed 4 bases, with 20 bases lying between them. The CDR3 DNA is TGCAGCGTTGAGGGGCTTCTGCTCTTAGGGTCAGATACGCAGTATTTT. Translation gives CSVEGLLLLGSDTQYF.

In this sample, this clone turned up a few times. The same CDR3 is also encoded by other DNA sequences in this sample. This chain uses TRBV6-4 with TRBJ2-1, with 10 bases that match TRBD2. CDR3 size: 15 residues. The V and J ends lost 0 bases and 5 bases, in that order; junction bases with no gene match: 1. CDR1 and CDR2 from the germline V gene are MRHNA and SNTAGT. The CDR3, as DNA: TGTGCCAGCAGTGACTCGACTAGCGGGCACAATGAGCAGTTCTTC. Its translation: CASSDSTSGHNEQFF.

The V gene is TRBV28, the J gene TRBJ2-5; weak D call: TRBD2 (6 bases). The CDR3 runs 16 residues. The V gene's germline CDR1 is MDHEN and CDR2 SYDVKM. V was cut by 3 bases and J by 4 bases, with 18 bases left in between. This chain's CDR3 is CASSLDRSGRGETQYF. CDR3 in DNA: TGTGCCAGCAGTTTGGACCGATCAGGGCGGGGAGAGACCCAGTACTTC.

This chain uses TRBV5-1 with TRBJ2-7; 7 positions agree with TRBD1. The V segment lost 1 base and the J segment 5 bases; nucleotides outside the gene matches: 3. Germline assignment: CDR1 SGHRS and CDR2 YFSETQ. The CDR3 extends over 13 amino acids. CDR3 protein: CASSLPTGNEQYF. In DNA form, the CDR3 reads TGCGCCAGCAGCTTGCCGACAGGGAACGAGCAGTACTTC.

This chain uses TRBV25-1 with TRBJ2-7, with D maybe TRBD2 (5 bases). The germline gives CDR1 MGHDK, CDR2 SYGVNS. This CDR3 is 11 amino acids long. Trimming removed 9 bases from V and 2 bases from J, with 8 bases in between. CDR3 in DNA: TGTGCCAGTGGACTTACCTACGAGCAGTACTTC. As protein: CASGLTYEQYF.

The chain links TRBV13 to TRBJ1-1; 8 nucleotides match TRBD1. The CDR3 consists of 14 residues. The J segment lost 1 base and the V segment lost 4 bases, leaving 2 bases of the junction unmatched. Germline CDR1 is PRHDT and CDR2 is FYEKMQ (reference sequence). In DNA form, the CDR3 reads TGTGCCAGCAGCTCCACAGGGGGGAACACTGAAGCTTTCTTT. Its translation: CASSSTGGNTEAFF.

This clone was seen a handful of times. V usage is TRBV10-1 and J usage is TRBJ1-2; D unresolved. The CDR3 consists of 14 residues. Trimming took off 2 bases at V and 6 bases at J, with 13 bases between the two ends. Germline V gene sequence: CDR1 WNHNN, CDR2 SYGVQD (reference sequence). The CDR3 DNA is TGCGCCAGCAGTGAGAAGAGGGCGGAAGATGGCTACACCTTC. This encodes CASSEKRAEDGYTF.